Listed here is a single T cell receptor (beta chain). Its matching antigen is unknown. Making use of molecular barcodes, quantitative 5'-RACE generated TCR beta libraries. TCRdb re-derived calls from the 5' RACE reads in MiXCR, one entry per CDR3 protein. In the table there are some 700,000 distinct CDR3 sequences, around 17% of which are singletons. This record comes from a study of CD8 T cells in ankylosing spondylitis. Study-level results: Previous work reported some of these motif variants in the synovial fluid and blood of reactive arthritis. Blood from ankylosing spondylitis patients appeared to carry a characteristic eight-variant TCR beta motif. Enrichment of disease-linked clones was reportedly significant in matched ankylosing spondylitis synovial fluid.

The CDR3 sequence is 14 residues long. Germline V gene sequence: CDR1 MNHNS, CDR2 SASEGT. Between the trimmed V and J ends, which lost 8 bases and 2 bases, there was a span of 10 bases. The chain couples TRBV6-1 to TRBJ1-6; TRBD1 might be the D (5 bases). This sequence was found in a male donor with ankylosing spondylitis. The sequencing sample was made of blood, either unsorted or a sorted T cell fraction (not recorded which). CDR3 loop: CASSGGTYNSPLHF. The CDR3 DNA follows: TGTGCCAGCTCCGGGGGAACCTATAATTCACCCCTCCACTTT.